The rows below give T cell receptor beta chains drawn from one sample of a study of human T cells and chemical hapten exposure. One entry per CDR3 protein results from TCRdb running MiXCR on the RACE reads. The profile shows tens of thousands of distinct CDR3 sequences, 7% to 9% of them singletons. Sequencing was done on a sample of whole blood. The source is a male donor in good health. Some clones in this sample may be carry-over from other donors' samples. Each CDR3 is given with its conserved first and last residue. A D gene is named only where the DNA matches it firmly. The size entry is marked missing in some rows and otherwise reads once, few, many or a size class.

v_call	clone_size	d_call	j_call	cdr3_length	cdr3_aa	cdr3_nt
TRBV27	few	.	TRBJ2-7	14	CASSCGHGSYEQYF	TGTGCCAGCAGTTGCGGACATGGCTCCTACGAGCAGTACTTC
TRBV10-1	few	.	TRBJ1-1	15	CASSPRVFGSTEAFF	TGCGCCAGCAGCCCAAGGGTCTTTGGGAGCACTGAAGCTTTCTTT
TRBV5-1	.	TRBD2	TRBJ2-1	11	CATTSGDEQFF	TGCGCCACCACTAGCGGCGATGAGCAGTTCTTC
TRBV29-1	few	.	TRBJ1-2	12	CSVVWQNYGYTF	TGCAGCGTTGTCTGGCAGAACTATGGCTACACCTTC
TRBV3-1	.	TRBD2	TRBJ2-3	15	CASSGRLAGADTQYF	TGTGCCAGCAGCGGAAGACTAGCGGGCGCAGATACGCAGTATTTT
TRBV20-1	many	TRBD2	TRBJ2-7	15	CSASTAGGSSYEQYF	TGCAGTGCTAGTACGGCGGGAGGGTCCTCCTACGAGCAGTACTTC
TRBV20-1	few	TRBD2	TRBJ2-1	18	CSANDMGLTSGRRYEQFF	TGCAGTGCTAACGACATGGGCCTCACTAGCGGGAGGCGGTATGAGCAGTTCTTC
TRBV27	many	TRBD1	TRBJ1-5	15	CASKAGQGANQPQHF	TGTGCCAGCAAGGCGGGACAGGGGGCGAATCAGCCCCAGCATTTT
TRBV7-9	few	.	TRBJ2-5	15	CASSSAATAQETQYF	TGTGCCAGCAGCTCAGCGGCGACAGCACAAGAGACCCAGTACTTC
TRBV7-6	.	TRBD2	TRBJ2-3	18	CASSSGLAGEEVTDTQYF	TGTGCCAGCAGCTCGGGACTAGCGGGAGAAGAGGTCACAGATACGCAGTATTTT
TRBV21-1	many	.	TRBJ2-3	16	CASSKPGTPAADTQYF	TGTGCCAGCAGCAAACCCGGGACCCCCGCGGCGGATACGCAGTATTTT
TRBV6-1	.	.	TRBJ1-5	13	CASSAISNQPQHF	TGTGCCAGCAGTGCCATAAGCAATCAGCCCCAGCATTTT
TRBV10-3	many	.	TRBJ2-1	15	CAISDTRDTYNEQFF	TGTGCCATCAGTGATACCCGGGACACGTACAATGAGCAGTTCTTC
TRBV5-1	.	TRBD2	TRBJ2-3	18	CASSLNGLAGGQADTQYF	TGCGCCAGCAGCTTAAACGGACTAGCGGGGGGGCAGGCAGATACGCAGTATTTT
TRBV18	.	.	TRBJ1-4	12	CASSPGNEKLFF	TGTGCCAGCTCACCAGGGAATGAAAAACTGTTTTTT
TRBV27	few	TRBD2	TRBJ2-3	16	CASSFLAGGRTDTQYF	TGTGCCAGCAGTTTCCTAGCGGGAGGACGGACAGATACGCAGTATTTT
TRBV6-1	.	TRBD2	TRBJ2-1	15	CASSEVGLASAEQFF	TGTGCCAGCAGTGAAGTTGGACTAGCGTCCGCTGAGCAGTTCTTC
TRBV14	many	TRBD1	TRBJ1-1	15	CASSPLGTGDFEAFF	TGTGCCAGCAGCCCACTGGGGACAGGAGATTTTGAAGCTTTCTTT
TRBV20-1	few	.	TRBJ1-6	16	CSARAKGSSYNSPLHF	TGCAGTGCTAGAGCTAAGGGGAGCTCCTATAATTCACCCCTCCACTTT
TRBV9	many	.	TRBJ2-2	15	CASSVERGIAGELFF	TGTGCCAGCAGCGTAGAGAGGGGAATCGCCGGGGAGCTGTTTTTT
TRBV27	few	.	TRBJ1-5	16	CASRALAGGIGQPQHF	TGTGCCAGTCGGGCCCTCGCCGGGGGGATAGGGCAGCCCCAGCATTTT
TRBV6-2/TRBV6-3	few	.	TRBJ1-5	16	CASSYSRSVVNQPQHF	TGTGCCAGCAGTTACTCGAGGTCAGTCGTCAATCAGCCCCAGCATTTT
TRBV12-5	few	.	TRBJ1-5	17	CASGLVSFRGRNQPQHF	TGTGCTAGTGGTTTGGTATCCTTCAGGGGTAGGAATCAGCCCCAGCATTTT
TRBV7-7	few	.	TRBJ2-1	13	CASSEGNYNEQFF	TGTGCCAGCAGCGAGGGTAACTACAATGAGCAGTTCTTC
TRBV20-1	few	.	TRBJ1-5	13	CSARNTDNQPQHF	TGCAGTGCTAGGAACACCGACAATCAGCCCCAGCATTTT
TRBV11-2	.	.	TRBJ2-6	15	CASRPEASGANVLTF	TGTGCCAGCCGTCCCGAGGCATCTGGGGCCAACGTCCTGACTTTC
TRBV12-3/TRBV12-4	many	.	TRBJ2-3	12	CASSLGGDTQYF	TGTGCCAGCAGTTTAGGGGGAGATACGCAGTATTTT
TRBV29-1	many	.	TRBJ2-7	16	CSAGWRLLAGAYEQYF	TGCAGCGCCGGGTGGCGTCTACTCGCCGGCGCCTACGAGCAGTACTTC
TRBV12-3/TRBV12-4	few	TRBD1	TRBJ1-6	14	CASRETGRNSPLHF	TGTGCCAGCAGGGAGACAGGGAGGAATTCACCCCTCCACTTT
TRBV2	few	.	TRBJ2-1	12	CASSVGYNEQFF	TGTGCCAGCAGCGTCGGGTACAATGAGCAGTTCTTC
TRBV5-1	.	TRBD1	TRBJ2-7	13	CASSSQGDYEQYF	TGCGCCAGCAGCTCACAGGGGGACTACGAGCAGTACTTC
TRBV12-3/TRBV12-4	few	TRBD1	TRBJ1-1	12	CASARQGTEAFF	TGTGCCAGCGCACGACAGGGAACTGAAGCTTTCTTT
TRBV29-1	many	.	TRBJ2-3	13	CSVVPGSADTQYF	TGCAGCGTTGTCCCCGGGAGTGCAGATACGCAGTATTTT
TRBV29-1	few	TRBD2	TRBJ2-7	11	CSVATSGGQYF	TGCAGCGTCGCGACTAGCGGGGGGCAGTACTTC
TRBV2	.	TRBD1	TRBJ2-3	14	CASSRQGDTDTQYF	TGTGCCAGCAGCAGACAGGGGGACACAGATACGCAGTATTTT
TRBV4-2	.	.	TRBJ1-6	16	CASSQDLQGENSPLHF	TGTGCCAGCAGCCAAGACTTGCAGGGAGAAAATTCACCCCTCCACTTT
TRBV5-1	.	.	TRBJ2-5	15	CASSLVPSAGETQYF	TGCGCCAGCAGCTTGGTCCCTAGCGCGGGAGAGACCCAGTACTTC
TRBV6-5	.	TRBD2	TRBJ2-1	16	CASSPVKSGGGDEQFF	TGTGCCAGCAGCCCGGTTAAGAGCGGGGGTGGGGATGAGCAGTTCTTC
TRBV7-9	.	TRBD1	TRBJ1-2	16	CASSSEQGTFGYGYTF	TGTGCCAGCAGCTCCGAACAGGGGACGTTCGGCTATGGCTACACCTTC
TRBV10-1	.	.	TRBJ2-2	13	CASSFGGIGELFF	TGCGCCAGCAGTTTCGGGGGTATCGGGGAGCTGTTTTTT
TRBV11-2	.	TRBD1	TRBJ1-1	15	CASSTWDSLITEAFF	TGTGCCAGCAGCACTTGGGACAGCTTGATCACTGAAGCTTTCTTT
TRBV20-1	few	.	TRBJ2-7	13	CSAGQKISYEQYF	TGCAGTGCTGGACAGAAGATTTCCTACGAGCAGTACTTC
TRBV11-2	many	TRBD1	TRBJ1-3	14	CASSDRQGRNTIYF	TGTGCCAGCAGCGACAGACAGGGACGAAACACCATATATTTT
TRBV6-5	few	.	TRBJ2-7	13	CASRQGHSYEQYF	TGTGCCAGCAGGCAGGGACACTCCTACGAGCAGTACTTC
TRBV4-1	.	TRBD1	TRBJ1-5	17	CASSPRGRGEGFQPQHF	TGCGCCAGCAGCCCCAGGGGCAGGGGGGAGGGCTTCCAGCCCCAGCATTTT
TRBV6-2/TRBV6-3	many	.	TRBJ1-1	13	CASSLPTVPEAFF	TGTGCCAGCAGTCTCCCGACAGTTCCTGAAGCTTTCTTT
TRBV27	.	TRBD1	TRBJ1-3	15	CASGLTGTAGNTIYF	TGTGCCAGCGGGCTGACAGGGACCGCTGGAAACACCATATATTTT
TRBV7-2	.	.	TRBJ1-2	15	CASSLVGGEGYGYTF	TGTGCCAGCAGCTTAGTCGGTGGGGAAGGCTATGGCTACACCTTC
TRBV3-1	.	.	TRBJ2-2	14	CASSQDHNTGELFF	TGTGCCAGCAGCCAAGATCATAACACCGGGGAGCTGTTTTTT